The clone carrying this T cell receptor beta chain was counted a few times. Its target is not known. Given a much more abundant clone one base away, this may be a read error. Per the study methods: Construction of a distant-metastasis classifier for papillary thyroid cancer relied on CDR3 differences across clinicopathological groups. MiXCR was used by TCRdb to re-call the PCR reads. Clone size and V and J calls follow TCRdb, not the original study. The table includes approximately 21,000 clones, about 30% detected once. CDR3 length equals 14 residues. The germline CDR1 and CDR2 sequences are WSHSY and SAAADI. The data belong to a study of metastatic and nonmetastatic thyroid tumors. At the level of the study: Comparison of repertoires was carried out across blood and tumor or nodule tissue from malignant and benign thyroid patients. Whole-study results and caveats: Malignant thyroid tumors reportedly had TCR beta diversity that was significantly higher than in benign nodules, in blood and tumor.

Thyroid surgery took place with no prior treatment in any patient. Sequencing input: tumor tissue. The chain joins TRBV10-2 to TRBJ2-5; D is perhaps TRBD1 or TRBD2 (5 bases each). The TCR sequence derives from a female donor with papillary thyroid cancer or a benign thyroid nodule (not recorded which). Some clones in this sample may be carry-over from other donors' samples. CDR3 residues: CASKPGTGEETQCF. The CDR3 DNA reads as TGCGCCAGCAAACCGGGAACAGGTGAAGAGACCCAGTGCTTC.